The source of this T cell receptor (beta chain) is a study of cytomegalovirus exposure and HLA in healthy donors. Regarding the study as a whole: Sequencing depth across donors, presence/absence analyses assumed, was roughly uniform. The authors judged a highly shared variant cluster likely a sequencing artifact. Later work showed greater clonal expansion in HLA-associated TCR beta chains than in equally common others.

The CDR3 length is 12 residues. Trimming stripped 5 bases from V and 4 bases from J, with 6 bases between. Germline V gene data show CDR1 as MNHNS and CDR2 as SASEGT. Primers included in the PCR were 60 Vbeta and 13 Jbeta primers. In the original analysis: Later reanalysis found 70 million to 95 million unique TCR beta chains, about 11 million of them shared. This table comes from immunoSEQ multiplex PCR, and its TCRdb copy is limited to in-frame clones, with some not included. V, J and clone size derive from that table, while D and trimming were established from the DNA sequence. The table lists hundreds of thousands of clones, about 66% of them singletons. This clone showed up just a few times. The antigen is not known.

The origin of this receptor is a female donor in good health and CMV-seronegative. Source material: PBMCs. The chain has TRBV6-1 and TRBJ1-5; D not resolved. This CDR3 reads CASSSGNQPQHF. In nucleotides, the CDR3 is TGTGCCAGCAGTTCCGGGAATCAGCCCCAGCATTTT.